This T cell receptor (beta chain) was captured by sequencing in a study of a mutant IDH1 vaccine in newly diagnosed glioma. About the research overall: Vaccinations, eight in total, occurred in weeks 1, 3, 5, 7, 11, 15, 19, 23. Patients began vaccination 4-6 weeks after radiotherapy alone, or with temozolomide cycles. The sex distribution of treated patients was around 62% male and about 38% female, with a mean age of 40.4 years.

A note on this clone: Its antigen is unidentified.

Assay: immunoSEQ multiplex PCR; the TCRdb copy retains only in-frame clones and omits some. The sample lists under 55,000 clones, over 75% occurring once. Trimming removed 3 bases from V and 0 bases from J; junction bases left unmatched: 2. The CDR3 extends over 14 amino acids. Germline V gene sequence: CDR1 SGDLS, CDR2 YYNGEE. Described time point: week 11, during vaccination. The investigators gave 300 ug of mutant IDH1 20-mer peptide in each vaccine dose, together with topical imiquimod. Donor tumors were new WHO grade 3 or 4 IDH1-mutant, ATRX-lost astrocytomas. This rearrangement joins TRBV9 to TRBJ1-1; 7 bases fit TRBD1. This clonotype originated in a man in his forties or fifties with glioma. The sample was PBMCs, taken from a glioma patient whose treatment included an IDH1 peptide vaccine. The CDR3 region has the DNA TGTGCCAGCAGCGCAGGGGGTCTGAACACTGAAGCTTTCTTT. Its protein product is CASSAGGLNTEAFF.